The clone carrying this T cell receptor beta chain was found many times. Its antigen is still unknown. The sample comes from a study of T cell repertoires in cytomegalovirus infection. On the study more broadly: Public TCR beta signatures provided an indication of both CMV infection and a matching HLA type.

General study findings and limits: Ex vivo, HLA-C-restricted CMV-specific TCR beta clonotypes prevailed over the rest of the response. The cumulative frequency of public TCR beta families distinguished individuals who carried CMV together with the relevant HLA.

In germline, CDR1 is SGHTA, CDR2 FQGTGA. The CDR3 covers 13 residues. The V gene lost 2 bases and the J gene lost 11 bases, with 13 bases spanning the gap. TCRdb reprocessed the reads via MiXCR and lists one record per CDR3 protein. Among roughly 500,000 distinct CDR3 sequences listed, about 10% were seen once. The sample taken for sequencing was PBMCs. The chain combines TRBV7-3 with TRBJ1-5; no firm D call. The receptor was isolated from a human donor in good health (CMV status not recorded). Some clones in this sample may be carry-over from other donors' samples. CDR3 sequence reads: CASSLSPSTAQHF. DNA of the CDR3: TGTGCCAGCAGCTTATCACCCTCCACAGCCCAGCATTTT.